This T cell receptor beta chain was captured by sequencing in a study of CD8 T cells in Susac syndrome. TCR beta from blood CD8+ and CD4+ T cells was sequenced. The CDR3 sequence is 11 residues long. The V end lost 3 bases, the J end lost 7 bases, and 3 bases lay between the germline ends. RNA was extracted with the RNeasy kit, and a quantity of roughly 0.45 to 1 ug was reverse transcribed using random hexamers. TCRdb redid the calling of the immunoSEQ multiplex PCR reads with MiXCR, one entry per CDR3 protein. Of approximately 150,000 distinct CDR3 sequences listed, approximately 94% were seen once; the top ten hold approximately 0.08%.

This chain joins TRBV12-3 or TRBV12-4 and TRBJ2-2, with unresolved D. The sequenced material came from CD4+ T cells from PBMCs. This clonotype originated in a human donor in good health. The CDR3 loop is CASSFRGELFF. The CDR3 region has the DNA TGTGCCAGCAGTTTCCGCGGGGAGCTGTTTTTT.